These 12 T cell receptor beta chains were sequenced from one sample in a study of blood T cell repertoires in COVID-19. The table came from immunoSEQ multiplex PCR; TCRdb's copy has only in-frame clones and leaves some out. The sample records about 100,000 clones, about 87% being singletons. Sequencing was done on a sample of peripheral blood. The receptors were gathered from a man aged 50 to 59 with acute or convalescent COVID-19.

The rearrangement joins TRBV2 to TRBJ1-4; no clear D gene. The V gene's germline CDR1 is SNHLY and CDR2 FYNNEI. The CDR3 extends over 13 amino acids. The germline V and J ends were trimmed by 5 bases and 7 bases, with 11 bases remaining between them. In DNA form, the CDR3 reads TGTGCCAGCAGTCGCCGGTCCCGTGAAAAACTGTTTTTT. Amino acids: CASSRRSREKLFF.

The chain is built from TRBV6-5 and TRBJ2-7, with D possibly being TRBD1 (6 bases). The CDR3 runs 14 residues. Germline V gene data show CDR1 as MNHEY and CDR2 as SVGAGI. Trimming cost V 6 bases and J 2 bases, with 14 bases left between them. As DNA, the CDR3 is TGTGCCAGCAGACCGGGACACACAACCTACGAGCAGTACTTC. This translates into CASRPGHTTYEQYF.

The genes are TRBV7-6 and TRBJ2-3, with 10 positions matching TRBD2. Germline V gives CDR1 SGHVS, CDR2 FNYEAQ. The CDR3 loop spans 17 amino acids. J was trimmed by 5 bases and V by 5 bases; bases with no gene match: 13. CDR3 loop: CASSRTDLAGAGDTQYF. DNA for the CDR3: TGTGCCAGCAGCCGAACCGACCTAGCGGGGGCGGGAGATACGCAGTATTTT.

The rearrangement joins TRBV7-8 to TRBJ2-7; 7 positions match TRBD2. The junction had 12 bases not matched to a gene; V was cut back by 4 bases and J by 0 bases. This CDR3 spans 17 amino acids. Germline V gene lookup returns CDR1 SGHVS and CDR2 FQNEAQ. CDR3: CASSSFITSASSYEQYF. The CDR3 DNA reads as TGTGCCAGCAGCTCCTTCATTACTAGCGCGAGCTCCTACGAGCAGTACTTC.

The chain employs TRBV5-4 and TRBJ1-1, with 11 nucleotides matching TRBD1. The CDR3 loop spans 15 amino acids. The V and J ends lost 2 bases and 4 bases, in that order; junction bases with no gene match: 4. Germline CDR1 reads SGHNT; CDR2 reads YYREEE (reference sequence). This CDR3 reads CASSFSGTGGTEAFF. The CDR3 nucleotides read TGTGCCAGCAGCTTTTCCGGGACAGGGGGCACTGAAGCTTTCTTT.

V usage is TRBV5-4 and J usage is TRBJ2-5; the match to TRBD2 covers 13 bases. Looked up from germline, CDR1 is SGHNT and CDR2 is YYREEE (reference sequence). V gave up 0 bases and J gave up 0 bases; unmatched junction bases: 2. This CDR3 has 17 amino acids. The CDR3 coding sequence is TGTGCCAGCAGCTTGGGGACTAGCGGGAGCTACCAAGAGACCCAGTACTTC. This translates into CASSLGTSGSYQETQYF.

The chain has TRBV3-1 (or the pseudogene TRBV3-2) and TRBJ1-4, with 8 bases fitting TRBD1. Germline V gives CDR1 LGHDT, CDR2 YNNKEL (reference sequence). The CDR3 covers 19 residues. V lost 0 bases and J lost 3; bases outside the gene matches: 12. CDR3 DNA sequence: TGTGCCAGCAGCCAAGATAGTAGAACAGGGGGTTCCTCTAATGAAAAACTGTTTTTT. Translated, it gives CASSQDSRTGGSSNEKLFF.

The rearrangement links TRBV30 to TRBJ2-2; D not certain. V lost 3 bases to trimming and J lost 7 bases, with 3 bases between them. The CDR3 is 10 amino acids. Germline loops: CDR1 GTSNPN, CDR2 SVGIG (reference sequence). CDR3 amino acids: CAWSLGELFF. The CDR3 coding sequence is TGTGCCTGGAGCCTCGGGGAGCTGTTTTTT.

This clone has a single count. The chain couples TRBV10-2 to TRBJ1-1; D is unresolved. V lost 5 bases and J lost 5, with 12 bases in between. CDR3 length equals 13 residues. Germline V gives CDR1 WSHSY, CDR2 SAAADI. The CDR3 DNA sequence: TGCGCCAGCAGTCTGGGTGGGAGGACTGAAGCTTTCTTT. Its protein product is CASSLGGRTEAFF.

V usage is TRBV5-1 and J usage is TRBJ2-1; 8 bases are a match to TRBD2. CDR3 length: 16 amino acids. Unmatched junction bases numbered 13, after V lost 4 bases and J lost 7 bases. Germline V gene lookup returns CDR1 SGHRS and CDR2 YFSETQ. For the CDR3, the DNA is TGCGCCAGCAGCCCTATTGCGGGAGGAGTTGGGAATGAGCAGTTCTTC. Translation gives CASSPIAGGVGNEQFF.

The rearrangement joins TRBV6-1 to TRBJ1-5, with 8 positions matching TRBD1. The CDR3 runs 16 residues. Losses at the gene ends were 3 bases for V and 4 bases for J; bases not matched to a gene: 8. Per germline, CDR1 MNHNS and CDR2 SASEGT. CDR3 protein: CASSDTDRVGNQPQHF. The CDR3 DNA sequence: TGTGCCAGCAGTGACACGGACAGGGTAGGGAATCAGCCCCAGCATTTT.

This clone was seen a handful of times. The V gene is TRBV14, the J gene TRBJ2-3; D is ambiguous. The CDR3 has 14 amino acids. Germline CDR1 is SGHDN and CDR2 is FVKESK. Deletions cut 2 bases from V and 2 bases from J, with 8 bases between. The CDR3 DNA is TGTGCCAGCAGCCAAAAACAGCACACAGATACGCAGTATTTT. Its protein product is CASSQKQHTDTQYF.